This TCR beta chain was captured in a study of CDR3 diversity in severe acne. TCRdb redid the calling of the PCR reads with MiXCR, one entry per CDR3 protein. Of approximately 84,000 distinct CDR3 sequences in the sample, around 50% were seen once. By sample share, this clonotype is medium-sized. Per the germline V gene, CDR1 is SGHVS and CDR2 is FNYEAQ. The CDR3 spans 16 residues. The junction had 10 bases not matched to a gene; V was cut back by 5 bases and J by 2 bases. The chain employs TRBV7-6 and TRBJ2-7, with 9 bases identical to TRBD2. The sequencing sample was made of blood. The source of this sequence is a male donor in good health, without acne. This CDR3 is CASSGLSGGTTYEQYF. CDR3 DNA sequence: TGTGCCAGCAGCGGCCTCAGCGGGGGGACTACCTACGAGCAGTACTTC.